This passage covers 27 T cell receptor beta chains from one sample sequenced in a study of cytomegalovirus exposure and HLA in healthy donors. The study ran its PCR with 60 Vbeta and 13 Jbeta primers. Sequenced by immunoSEQ multiplex PCR; TCRdb stores in-frame clones only, minus some. The table has 100,000 to 150,000 clones, 81% seen once. What was sequenced was PBMCs. These receptors originate from a man aged 35-49 years in good health and CMV-seronegative.

V and J are TRBV6-5 and TRBJ1-2; D is unresolved. CDR3 size: 14 residues. Germline V gene data show CDR1 as MNHEY and CDR2 as SVGAGI. V was shortened by 4 bases and J by 1 base, with 10 bases between the two germline ends. CDR3 DNA: TGTGCCAGCAGTTTGGCTGGGCATAACTATGGCTACACCTTC. Residues: CASSLAGHNYGYTF.

This clone was seen more than once but under ten times. The chain carries TRBV19 and TRBJ2-7; perhaps TRBD2 as D (5 bases). The CDR3 consists of 11 residues. Trimming removed 5 bases at V and 3 bases at J, with 5 bases between. Germline assignment: CDR1 LNHDA and CDR2 SQIVND (reference sequence). CDR3 sequence: CASSRGYEQYF. In nucleotides, the CDR3 is TGTGCCAGTAGTCGGGGCTACGAGCAGTACTTC.

This clone was recorded a few times. V and J are TRBV2 and TRBJ2-7; D possibly corresponds to TRBD1 (6 bases). Germline V gene data show CDR1 as SNHLY and CDR2 as FYNNEI. This CDR3 has 14 amino acids. Trimming cost V 3 bases and J 0 bases, with 9 bases left between them. DNA for the CDR3: TGTGCCAGCAGTGACAGGGGCAGCTCCTACGAGCAGTACTTC. Translated: CASSDRGSSYEQYF.

This clone appeared once. The chain joins TRBV5-1 to TRBJ2-3, with 9 bases lining up with TRBD2. Trimming cost V 6 bases and J 1 base; bases outside gene matches: 6. CDR3 length equals 15 residues. Germline V CDR1 and CDR2: SGHRS, YFSETQ. CDR3 region: CASIPSGTRTDTQYF. CDR3 in DNA: TGCGCCAGCATACCTAGCGGGACCCGCACAGATACGCAGTATTTT.

This clone came up once. The J gene is TRBJ2-5, the V gene TRBV19; D remains ambiguous. Trimming removed 4 bases from V and 2 bases from J, with 8 bases in between. Germline values: CDR1 LNHDA, CDR2 SQIVND (reference sequence). CDR3 size: 13 residues. The CDR3 DNA reads as TGTGCCAGTAGTACGAACAGACAAGAGACCCAGTACTTC. It yields the protein CASSTNRQETQYF.

The V call is TRBV21-1, the J call TRBJ2-1; the D call in the table, TRBD1, was not verified against the DNA. TRBV21-1 is a pseudogene locus. This CDR3 is built from 19 residues. The CDR3 nucleotides read TGTGCCAGCAGCAAAGAAACCGAGACAGACAAAAGGCAGCACAATGAGCAGTTCTTC. Its translation is CASSKETETDKRQHNEQFF.

This rearrangement joins TRBV4-1 to TRBJ1-2, with D perhaps matching TRBD1 (5 bases). Germline CDR1 and CDR2: MGHRA and YSYEKL. Trimming took off 0 bases at V and 8 bases at J, with 19 bases between the two ends. The CDR3 is 16 residues long. The CDR3 DNA sequence: TGCGCCAGCAGCCAAGAGTCGGCAGGGTCCCTTATGGGCTACACCTTC. It codes for CASSQESAGSLMGYTF.

The rearrangement joins TRBV5-1 to TRBJ2-2, with 9 nucleotides matching TRBD2. Unmatched junction bases numbered 6, after V lost 2 bases and J lost 1 base. The germline gives CDR1 SGHRS, CDR2 YFSETQ. The CDR3 is 17 residues long. The CDR3 here is CASSFHLAGLNTGELFF. The DNA of the CDR3 is TGCGCCAGCAGCTTTCACCTAGCGGGATTGAACACCGGGGAGCTGTTTTTT.

J is TRBJ1-1 and V is TRBV6-1; D gene uncertain. V dropped 5 bases and J dropped 8 bases, with 9 bases sitting between them. From germline, CDR1 is MNHNS and CDR2 SASEGT. CDR3 length equals 11 residues. CDR3 DNA sequence: TGTGCCAGCAGTCGTCTGGCAGAAGCTTTCTTT. Protein: CASSRLAEAFF.

Here the CDR3 DNA reads TGTGCCAGCAGATTCACACAGGATTCCTACGAGCAGTACTTC. Translating gives CASRFTQDSYEQYF. J is TRBJ2-5 and V is TRBV7-2, with D possibly being TRBD1 (5 bases). Gene TRBJ2-7 matches the end of the DNA better, so the J call may be wrong. The CDR3 loop spans 14 amino acids. Germline values: CDR1 SGHTA, CDR2 FQGNSA.

The chain is built from TRBV27 and TRBJ1-4, with D tentatively TRBD1 (5 bases). This CDR3 has 14 amino acids. Germline V lookup: CDR1 MNHEY, CDR2 SMNVEV (reference sequence). Trimming shortened V by 0 bases and J by 7 bases, and 9 bases separated the two germline ends. CDR3 amino acids: CASSLSGLGEKLFF. In DNA, the CDR3 is TGTGCCAGCAGTTTATCGGGACTGGGTGAAAAACTGTTTTTT. The entire variable domain, with the rest obtained from reference TRBV27 and TRBJ1-4, is as follows: EAQVTQNPRYLITVTGKKLTVTCSQNMNHEYMSWYRQDPGLGLRQIYYSMNVEVTDKGDVPEGYKVSRKEKRNFPLILESPSPNQTSLYFCASSLSGLGEKLFFGSGTQLSVL.

This chain joins TRBV28 and TRBJ1-3; unclear D gene. V was pared by 3 bases and J by 3 bases, with 3 bases between. The CDR3 is 12 residues long. Germline V gene lookup returns CDR1 MDHEN and CDR2 SYDVKM. The CDR3 region has the DNA TGTGCCAGCAGTTTGAGTGGAAACACCATATATTTT. It yields the protein CASSLSGNTIYF.

The V gene is TRBV6-5, the J gene TRBJ2-7; D is unclear. Trimming left V 2 bases short and J 3 bases short, with 11 bases between. The germline gives CDR1 MNHEY, CDR2 SVGAGI. The CDR3 contains 14 residues. The CDR3 nucleotides are TGTGCCAGCAGTTACCTACAGCAAAGCTACGAGCAGTACTTC. Protein: CASSYLQQSYEQYF.

Here the CDR3 DNA reads TGTGCCAGCAGCCCCCGGACTAGCGGGGGGACTTCTGGAAGGACCCAGTACTTC. It codes for CASSPRTSGGTSGRTQYF. The rearrangement joins TRBV7-8 to TRBJ2-5, with 14 bases aligning to TRBD2. CDR3 length: 18 amino acids. Germline V gene lookup returns CDR1 SGHVS and CDR2 FQNEAQ. With 5 bases clipped from V and 7 bases from J, the junction kept 15 bases outside the gene matches. Full variable domain (rest looked up from reference TRBV7-8 and TRBJ2-5): GAGVSQSPRYKVAKRGQDVALRCDPISGHVSLFWYQQALGQGPEFLTYFQNEAQLDKSGLPSDRFFAERPEGSVSTLKIQRTQQEDSAVYLCASSPRTSGGTSGRTQYFGPGTRLLVL.

The CDR3 loop reads CASSLGGVGEAFF. The CDR3 region has the DNA TGTGCCAGCAGCTTAGGCGGCGTAGGTGAAGCTTTCTTT. This chain connects TRBV7-2 to TRBJ1-1; D gene uncertain. Per germline, CDR1 SGHTA and CDR2 FQGNSA. The CDR3 is 13 residues long. V was clipped by 1 base and J by 7 bases, with 10 bases between them.

This chain links TRBV11-2 with TRBJ2-2; no reliable D call. Germline-derived CDR1 and CDR2 are SGHAT and FQNNGV. The CDR3 runs 13 residues. V lost 1 base and J lost 6, with 6 bases in between. Here the CDR3 reads CASSLVRAGELFF. The DNA of the CDR3 is TGTGCCAGCAGCTTAGTAAGAGCCGGGGAGCTGTTTTTT.

The V and J genes are TRBV28 and TRBJ1-5, with a weak D call TRBD1 (5 bases). Germline V CDR1 and CDR2: MDHEN, SYDVKM. This CDR3 comprises 13 residues. V lost 6 bases and J lost 5, with 11 bases in between. The CDR3 DNA reads as TGTGCCAGCAGCATTCAGGGCCATCAGCCCCAGCATTTT. Translated, it gives CASSIQGHQPQHF.

J is TRBJ1-2 and V is TRBV7-2; possibly TRBD1 for D (6 bases). The CDR3 is 14 amino acids. Trimming pared 4 bases from V and 8 bases from J, leaving 17 bases between. CDR1 and CDR2 from the germline V gene are SGHTA and FQGNSA. The CDR3 DNA reads TGTGCCAGCAGCTACGCGGGGGCAGGGGCGGGCTACACCTTC. Translation gives CASSYAGAGAGYTF. The full variable domain, rest sourced from reference TRBV7-2 and TRBJ1-2, is GAGVSQSPSNKVTEKGKDVELRCDPISGHTALYWYRQSLGQGLEFLIYFQGNSAPDKSGLPSDRFSAERTGGSVSTLTIQRTQQEDSAVYLCASSYAGAGAGYTFGSGTRLTVV.

The chain is built from TRBV5-1 and TRBJ1-6; 7 bases line up with TRBD1. J lost 9 bases, V lost 0 bases, and 6 bases had no gene match. The CDR3 runs to 15 residues. Germline CDR1 reads SGHRS; CDR2 reads YFSETQ. CDR3 loop: CASSLAAGGSSPLHF. The CDR3, as DNA: TGCGCCAGCAGCTTGGCCGCAGGGGGAAGTTCACCCCTCCACTTT.

The chain employs TRBV2 and TRBJ2-5, with 9 positions matching TRBD2. Looked up from germline, CDR1 is SNHLY and CDR2 is FYNNEI. There are 15 residues in the CDR3. J was trimmed by 1 base and V by 10 bases; bases with no gene match: 10. DNA of the CDR3: TGTGCCACCTCCCGCGGGGGGGGGACCCAAGAGACCCAGTACTTC. Protein product: CATSRGGGTQETQYF.

The chain has TRBV10-3 and TRBJ1-2; possible D gene TRBD1, 6 bases. This CDR3 contains 16 residues. V was cut by 0 bases and J by 2 bases, with 13 bases left in between. Germline V gene lookup returns CDR1 ENHRY and CDR2 SYGVKD. In DNA form, the CDR3 reads TGTGCCATCAGTGAGTCTGGGGCAGGGGCGAACTATGGCTACACCTTC. It yields the protein CAISESGAGANYGYTF.

Only a few counts were recorded for this clone. The chain couples TRBV4-1 to TRBJ2-1; 7 nucleotides align to TRBD2. Germline CDR1 reads MGHRA; CDR2 reads YSYEKL. The CDR3 consists of 18 residues. The trim removed 1 base at V and 9 bases at J, leaving 18 bases unmatched. CDR3 in DNA: TGCGCCAGCAGCCAAGTATCAGGACTAGGCTATTTGTTTGCTGAGCAGTTCTTC. It is translated as CASSQVSGLGYLFAEQFF.

This sequence joins TRBV2 and TRBJ2-1; 10 bases line up with TRBD2. V was pared by 4 bases and J by 4 bases, with 4 bases of the junction left unmatched. Germline-derived CDR1 and CDR2 are SNHLY and FYNNEI. CDR3 length equals 15 residues. Written as DNA, the CDR3 is TGTGCCAGCAGTGGGGAGCGGGAGGGATACAATGAGCAGTTCTTC. Protein product: CASSGEREGYNEQFF.

The chain employs TRBV5-1 and TRBJ2-1, with 9 bases matching TRBD2. The CDR3 consists of 15 residues. CDR1 is SGHRS and CDR2 is YFSETQ in the germline V gene. V lost 6 bases to trimming and J lost 0 bases; unmatched junction nucleotides: 4. The CDR3 here is CASTREGSSYNEQFF. CDR3 in DNA: TGCGCCAGCACGCGGGAGGGTAGCTCCTACAATGAGCAGTTCTTC.

The chain carries TRBV9 and TRBJ2-3; D is unclear. V was clipped by 5 bases and J by 1 base, with 11 bases between them. This CDR3 spans 14 amino acids. Germline V gene data show CDR1 as SGDLS and CDR2 as YYNGEE. CDR3 loop: CASSPVVGTDTQYF. The CDR3 nucleotides read TGTGCCAGCAGTCCAGTGGTCGGCACAGATACGCAGTATTTT.

CDR3 residues: CASSVPGLAGEGSYNEQFF. In nucleotides, the CDR3 is TGTGCCAGCAGCGTCCCGGGACTAGCGGGAGAAGGCTCCTACAATGAGCAGTTCTTC. V gene TRBV9 combines with J gene TRBJ2-1; TRBD2 aligns across 14 bases. Germline CDR1 and CDR2: SGDLS and YYNGEE. V shed 2 bases, J shed 0 bases, and the junction held 7 bases outside the gene matches. The CDR3 has 19 amino acids.

The chain is built from TRBV4-1 and TRBJ1-2; D remains ambiguous. The CDR3 contains 14 residues. Looked up from germline, CDR1 is MGHRA and CDR2 is YSYEKL. Trimming stripped 0 bases from V and 5 bases from J, with 10 bases between. DNA of the CDR3: TGCGCCAGCAGCCAAGAGCGGTTTTCGTATGGCTACACCTTC. As protein: CASSQERFSYGYTF.